This is a list of T cell receptor beta chains from one sample in a study of T-cell reconstitution after alpha-beta-depleted transplantation in children. TCRdb ran MiXCR on the PCR reads and lists one entry per CDR3 protein. Among about 300,000 distinct CDR3 sequences listed, less than 9.5% were seen once. The specimen comprised peripheral blood, sampled 360 days after TCRalphabeta/CD19-depleted stem cell transplant. Source of these receptors: a female patient under 10 years old who had a stem cell transplant for Fanconi anemia, so the T cells may come from the graft donor. The CDR3 runs from the conserved cysteine through the conserved F or W. A D gene is named only where the DNA matches it firmly. Where a row states a size, it is once, few, many or the class of an expanded clone; other rows omit it.

clone size | D gene | J gene | V gene | CDR3 protein | CDR3 DNA
many | NA | TRBJ1-2 | TRBV29-1 | CSVAQDRNYGYTF | TGCAGCGTTGCGCAGGATCGCAACTATGGCTACACCTTC
NA | NA | TRBJ1-5 | TRBV6-7 | CASSYSPLNQPQHF | TGTGCCAGCAGTTACTCGCCACTTAATCAGCCCCAGCATTTT
many | NA | TRBJ2-2 | TRBV5-1 | CASSSDGAAGELFF | TGCGCCAGCAGCTCGGACGGCGCGGCCGGGGAGCTGTTTTTT
many | NA | TRBJ2-3 | TRBV5-1 | CASSLASSTDTQYF | TGCGCCAGCAGCTTGGCCTCGTCTACAGATACGCAGTATTTT
few | NA | TRBJ1-2 | TRBV27 | CASSLRPNYGYTF | TGTGCCAGCAGTCTAAGGCCTAACTATGGCTACACCTTC
few | TRBD2 | TRBJ2-2 | TRBV5-1 | CASSLGAGANTGELFF | TGCGCCAGCAGCTTGGGAGCGGGGGCGAACACCGGGGAGCTGTTTTTT
few | NA | TRBJ1-2 | TRBV28 | CASNNRNYGYTF | TGTGCCAGCAATAACCGTAACTATGGCTACACCTTC
many | NA | TRBJ2-3 | TRBV4-2 | CASSQEPAGSTDTQYF | TGTGCCAGCAGCCAAGAGCCAGCGGGCAGCACAGATACGCAGTATTTT
NA | NA | TRBJ2-1 | TRBV6-2/TRBV6-3 | CASRGLLSSYNEQFF | TGTGCCAGTAGGGGACTTTTAAGCTCCTACAATGAGCAGTTCTTC
many | NA | TRBJ2-1 | TRBV5-1 | CASSLGGSHNEQFF | TGCGCCAGCAGCTTGGGGGGTTCCCACAATGAGCAGTTCTTC
NA | TRBD1 | TRBJ2-2 | TRBV7-7 | CASSPQGLLASNTGELFF | TGTGCCAGCAGCCCACAGGGGTTGCTAGCCTCGAACACCGGGGAGCTGTTTTTT
many | NA | TRBJ1-5 | TRBV7-8 | CASSLEGRPQHF | TGTGCCAGCAGCTTAGAGGGACGGCCCCAGCATTTT
many | NA | TRBJ2-5 | TRBV20-1 | CSARAGETQYF | TGCAGTGCTAGAGCCGGAGAGACCCAGTACTTC
few | TRBD2 | TRBJ2-7 | TRBV3-1 | CASSHQTTSGGLSSYEQYF | TGTGCCAGCAGCCACCAAACGACTAGCGGGGGCCTGAGCTCCTACGAGCAGTACTTC
many | NA | TRBJ2-5 | TRBV9 | CASSVSGGVLETQYF | TGTGCCAGCAGCGTAAGTGGGGGTGTCCTAGAGACCCAGTACTTC
few | TRBD1 | TRBJ2-1 | TRBV6-2/TRBV6-3 | CASSYSGTGIDEQFF | TGTGCCAGCTCTTACTCCGGGACAGGGATCGATGAGCAGTTCTTC
few | NA | TRBJ2-1 | TRBV7-9 | CASSASGFNEQFF | TGTGCCAGCAGCGCTTCGGGGTTCAATGAGCAGTTCTTC
few | NA | TRBJ1-5 | TRBV24-1 | CATSDPDGDNQPQHF | TGTGCCACCAGTGATCCGGACGGTGACAATCAGCCCCAGCATTTT
many | NA | TRBJ1-1 | TRBV11-1 | CASSLGVVNTEAFF | TGTGCCAGCAGCTTAGGGGTCGTGAACACTGAAGCTTTCTTT
few | NA | TRBJ1-5 | TRBV6-2/TRBV6-3 | CASSYSMGTTYDF | TGTGCCAGCAGTTACTCGATGGGTACGACCTACGATTTT
few | TRBD1 | TRBJ2-7 | TRBV25-1 | CARRAFRGPYEQYF | TGTGCCAGGCGGGCCTTTAGGGGGCCGTACGAGCAGTACTTC
many | TRBD2 | TRBJ2-5 | TRBV4-1 | CASGTSGLGTQYF | TGCGCCAGCGGGACTAGCGGTCTCGGGACCCAGTACTTC
NA | NA | TRBJ1-1 | TRBV5-1 | CASSLVHGPANTEAFF | TGCGCCAGCAGCTTGGTGCACGGGCCGGCCAACACTGAAGCTTTCTTT
many | NA | TRBJ2-1 | TRBV6-2/TRBV6-3 | CASKDLRNYNEQFF | TGTGCCAGCAAGGACCTCCGCAACTACAATGAGCAGTTCTTC